These 12 T cell receptor beta chains were all obtained from the same sample, sequenced in a study of T cell responses to AZD1222 COVID-19 vaccine. Sequencing used immunoSEQ multiplex PCR; TCRdb keeps in-frame clones, though not all of them. The sample shows over 65,000 clones, less than 90% of them seen only once. The sequencing used peripheral blood, collected on day 0 of AZD1222 vaccination. The receptor set was obtained from an adult in good health.

V and J are TRBV19 and TRBJ2-2; 11 nucleotides align to TRBD1. Unmatched junction bases numbered 6, after V lost 8 bases and J lost 4 bases. This CDR3 region has 15 residues. Germline CDR1 LNHDA, CDR2 SQIVND (reference sequence). The CDR3 sequence: CASGRDRGGTGELFF. CDR3 nucleotide sequence: TGTGCCAGTGGCCGGGACAGGGGGGGCACCGGGGAGCTGTTTTTT.

The genes are TRBV9 and TRBJ2-7, with D perhaps TRBD1 (5 bases). In germline, CDR1 is SGDLS, CDR2 YYNGEE. Deletions cut 0 bases from V and 2 bases from J, with 9 bases between. The CDR3 is 14 residues long. CDR3 region: CASSVAPGTYEQYF. The DNA for the CDR3 is TGTGCCAGCAGCGTAGCCCCAGGGACCTACGAGCAGTACTTC.

This clone was seen a single time. The rearrangement uses TRBV7-2 and TRBJ2-7; 8 positions match TRBD1. Looked up from germline, CDR1 is SGHTA and CDR2 is FQGNSA. This CDR3 is built from 15 residues. J gave up 5 bases and V 8 bases, and 14 bases lay outside the gene matches. The CDR3 DNA follows: TGTGCCAGCGGACGAAGACAGGGGAAGTTCAACGAGCAGTACTTC. It translates to CASGRRQGKFNEQYF. The whole variable domain, remainder taken from reference TRBV7-2 and TRBJ2-7, is GAGVSQSPSNKVTEKGKDVELRCDPISGHTALYWYRQSLGQGLEFLIYFQGNSAPDKSGLPSDRFSAERTGGSVSTLTIQRTQQEDSAVYLCASGRRQGKFNEQYFGPGTRLTVT.

The chain is built from TRBV19 and TRBJ2-2, with 10 bases fitting TRBD2. Per germline, CDR1 LNHDA and CDR2 SQIVND (reference sequence). There are 16 residues in the CDR3. J was trimmed by 4 bases and V by 7 bases; bases with no gene match: 9. CDR3 bases: TGTGCCAGTACCAATAGAGCGGGGGGGCCCACCGGGGAGCTGTTTTTT. It codes for CASTNRAGGPTGELFF.

The CDR3 protein is CASSQEAGLAGNTGELFF. The CDR3 DNA reads as TGCGCCAGCAGCCAAGAAGCCGGACTAGCGGGCAACACCGGGGAGCTGTTTTTT. The chain couples TRBV4-1 to TRBJ2-2; TRBD2 aligns across 11 bases. The CDR3 is 18 amino acids. CDR1 is MGHRA and CDR2 is YSYEKL in the germline V gene. The J segment lost 2 bases and the V segment lost 0 bases, leaving 5 bases of the junction unmatched.

The V and J genes are TRBV25-1 and TRBJ2-1, with D unresolved. This CDR3 region has 12 residues. The V gene lost 3 bases and the J gene lost 5 bases, with 5 bases spanning the gap. Germline lookup yields CDR1 MGHDK and CDR2 SYGVNS. The CDR3 sequence: CASSEHHNEQFF. The CDR3 coding sequence is TGTGCCAGCAGTGAGCACCACAATGAGCAGTTCTTC.

This chain uses TRBV7-9 with TRBJ1-1; possibly TRBD1 for D (5 bases). The CDR3 has 16 residues. Germline lookup yields CDR1 SEHNR and CDR2 FQNEAQ (reference sequence). V was trimmed by 4 bases and J by 1 base, leaving 16 bases between them. As DNA, the CDR3 is TGTGCCAGCAGCTCAACTCGAACGGGGGGGAACACTGAAGCTTTCTTT. Encoded protein: CASSSTRTGGNTEAFF.

The chain employs TRBV25-1 and TRBJ2-3, with D possibly TRBD1 on 6 matching bases. The CDR3 is 16 amino acids. Trimming shortened V by 8 bases and J by 2 bases, and 20 bases separated the two germline ends. Per the germline V gene, CDR1 is MGHDK and CDR2 is SYGVNS. This CDR3 reads CASRPRTDLVTDTQYF. CDR3 sequence (DNA): TGTGCCAGCCGCCCGCGGACAGACCTAGTCACAGATACGCAGTATTTT.

V usage is TRBV19 and J usage is TRBJ1-2, with a tentative D call TRBD1 (5 bases). Trimming removed 2 bases from V and 8 bases from J, with 18 bases in between. Germline V CDR1 and CDR2: LNHDA, SQIVND (reference sequence). This CDR3 region has 15 residues. The CDR3 DNA sequence: TGTGCCAGTAGTATATATCCAGGGCAGGGTAACGGCTACACCTTC. Protein product: CASSIYPGQGNGYTF.

The J gene is TRBJ1-5, the V gene TRBV5-1; a weak D match, TRBD1 (5 bases). The CDR3 sequence is 14 residues long. The germline V gene has CDR1 SGHRS and CDR2 YFSETQ. V was pared by 0 bases and J by 8 bases, with 12 bases between. CDR3 nucleotides: TGCGCCAGCAGCTTGGGAGGTAGGGGAGAGCCCCAGCATTTT. This gives the protein CASSLGGRGEPQHF.

CDR3 nucleotide sequence: TGTGCCAGCAGCCCTGGTTGGACTCAGCCCCAGCATTTT. Translating it yields CASSPGWTQPQHF. This chain uses TRBV7-6 with TRBJ1-5; D call uncertain. The CDR3 runs 13 residues. CDR1 SGHVS and CDR2 FNYEAQ come from the germline V gene. The ends were cut back, 5 bases at V and 6 bases at J, with 11 bases in the middle.

This chain uses TRBV12-3 or TRBV12-4 with TRBJ1-1; D unresolved. The germline V and J ends were trimmed by 3 bases and 0 bases, with 5 bases remaining between them. CDR3 length equals 13 residues. CDR3 protein: CASSFNVNTEAFF. CDR3 sequence (DNA): TGTGCCAGCAGTTTTAACGTGAACACTGAAGCTTTCTTT.